The present entry profiles one TCR beta chain with its context. Its antigen is unidentified. The use of a sample-barcoded 5' primer and a J-beta primer mix characterized a second PCR of roughly 6 to 11 cycles. TCRdb itself ran the 5' RACE reads through MiXCR, one entry per CDR3 protein. Of about 780,000 distinct CDR3 sequences in the sample, roughly 25% are singletons; the top ten hold 3%. This CDR3 contains 15 residues. Germline values: CDR1 SGHRS, CDR2 YFSETQ. The germline V and J ends were trimmed by 2 bases and 0 bases, with 11 bases remaining between them. The data belong to a study of blood T cells in healthy people across ages. General observations from the study: Higher diversity and more naive CD4+ cells were features of long-lived donors, compared to aged donors. Percentage of naive T cells showed a strong correlation with TCR beta diversity.

The same data also went into a second study, on T cells of mothers and their children. Per that study: Slightly higher, non-significant overlap characterized related mother-child pairs relative to unrelated pairs.

This rearrangement joins TRBV5-1 to TRBJ1-1; unclear D gene. The material sequenced was blood. The receptor was isolated from a boy aged 10-17 years in good health. In DNA, the CDR3 is TGCGCCAGCAGCTTCGAGTCGGTCATGAACACTGAAGCTTTCTTT. As protein: CASSFESVMNTEAFF.